Sequencing of this TCR beta chain was carried out in a study of cytotoxic CD8 clonotypes in ibrutinib-treated CLL. Points from the study as a whole: Whereas clonality rose at ibrutinib response, it declined toward baseline at progression. Starting clonality was above that of age-matched healthy donors and tracked circulating CD8+ T-cell counts.

T cells were sequenced at a targeted depth of 1 in 200,000 to 1 in 1 million. Clones were sequenced by immunoSEQ multiplex PCR, and TCRdb holds only the in-frame ones, with some missing. The sample holds about 200,000 clones, about four fifths seen once. A remark on this clone: Antigen unknown.

The V end lost 4 bases, the J end lost 4 bases, and 15 bases lay between the germline ends. Germline loops: CDR1 MGHRA, CDR2 YSYEKL. The CDR3 has 15 amino acids. Genomic DNA (about 2 micrograms) was obtained from cryopreserved PBMCs for construction of TCR beta libraries. The gene calls are TRBV4-1 and TRBJ2-3; the D gene is possibly TRBD2 (5 bases). Sequenced material: PBMCs, taken after 12 months of ibrutinib treatment. The TCR originated in a human donor with chronic lymphocytic leukemia. The CDR3, as DNA: TGCGCCAGCAGCCCCCGGACTCCCGAGGCAGATACGCAGTATTTT. Amino acid sequence: CASSPRTPEADTQYF.